Reported below is one TCR beta chain. These data belong to a study of blood T cell repertoires in COVID-19. In the study overall: Collection of acute and convalescent COVID-19 samples took place in the United States, Italy and Spain. PBMCs, B-cell-depleted T cells, or T cells were the source of the cDNA or gDNA that made up the material.

J lost 2 bases, V lost 0 bases, and 4 bases had no gene match. The CDR3 has 15 residues. Germline V gene sequence: CDR1 LNHDA, CDR2 SQIVND (reference sequence). Data came from immunoSEQ multiplex PCR; TCRdb stores just in-frame clones and leaves some out. The table records about 68,000 clones, almost 85% of them present only once. The specimen sequenced was peripheral blood. This rearrangement joins TRBV19 to TRBJ2-7; the match to TRBD1 covers 7 bases. This TCR came from a man aged 50 to 60 with active COVID-19. CDR3 nucleotides: TGTGCCAGTAGTATAGAGGCCAGGGGGACCTACGAGCAGTACTTC. Its protein product is CASSIEARGTYEQYF.